The 7 T cell receptor beta chains below all came from one sample that was sequenced in a study of brain T cells in children with intractable seizures (dated by TCRdb to 2020 to 2022). The label giving this sample's time point can be read as: resected brain tissue, or blood drawn just prior to surgery. The library was obtained by the immunoSEQ multiplex PCR assay. TCRdb mirrors the immuneACCESS table, restricted to in-frame sequences. Some clones are absent from its copies; in checked studies, under half trace to an unresolved V gene, and the reason for the others is unknown. This sample has some 76,000 clones in its table, and more than 85% of those were observed once. The ten most abundant clones make up less than 2% of the sample. The material was peripheral blood, obtained at surgery. These receptors came from a boy in the first two years of life with tuberous sclerosis and intractable seizures.

The chain combines TRBV4-1 with TRBJ2-3, with TRBD2 identical over 9 bases. The CDR3 extends over 18 amino acids. J gave up 3 bases and V 1 base, and 11 bases lay outside the gene matches. Germline CDR1 and CDR2: MGHRA and YSYEKL. This CDR3 is CASSQGLLAGSRTDTQYF. The CDR3 nucleotides are TGCGCCAGCAGCCAAGGTCTCCTAGCGGGGTCACGGACAGATACGCAGTATTTT.

This clone has just one count. The chain couples TRBV7-2 to TRBJ2-2, with D perhaps matching TRBD1 (6 bases). CDR1 is SGHTA and CDR2 is FQGNSA in the germline V gene. The CDR3 extends over 15 amino acids. Trimming cost V 2 bases and J 4 bases, with 11 bases left between them. In DNA form, the CDR3 reads TGTGCCAGCAGCTTATTTGAAGGGGGCACCGGGGAGCTGTTTTTT. Protein product: CASSLFEGGTGELFF.

The chain employs TRBV25-1 and TRBJ2-5; D unclear. Deletions cut 2 bases from V and 5 bases from J, with 0 bases between. Germline-derived CDR1 and CDR2 are MGHDK and SYGVNS. The CDR3 has 10 amino acids. Here the CDR3 DNA reads TGTGCCAGCAGTGAAGAGACCCAGTACTTC. It yields the protein CASSEETQYF.

The rearrangement uses TRBV6-1 and TRBJ2-7; D may correspond to TRBD1 or TRBD2 (5 bases each). Germline V gene lookup returns CDR1 MNHNS and CDR2 SASEGT. The length of the CDR3 is 16 residues. V was clipped by 0 bases and J by 3 bases, with 15 bases between them. CDR3 in amino acids: CASSEAGAGLFYEQYF. DNA for the CDR3: TGTGCCAGCAGTGAAGCCGGGGCAGGGCTGTTCTACGAGCAGTACTTC.

The rearrangement uses TRBV7-3 and TRBJ1-2; D is perhaps TRBD1 (5 bases). Between the trimmed V and J ends, which lost 0 bases and 8 bases, there was a span of 13 bases. The germline CDR1 and CDR2 sequences are SGHTA and FQGTGA. The CDR3 runs 14 residues. CDR3 in DNA: TGTGCCAGCAGCTTAACGGGGCGGGAAGGGGGCTACACCTTC. Protein product: CASSLTGREGGYTF.

The chain joins TRBV20-1 to TRBJ1-6, with unresolved D. The V end lost 3 bases, the J end lost 7 bases, and 13 bases lay between the germline ends. The V gene's germline CDR1 is DFQATT and CDR2 SNEGSKA (reference sequence). The CDR3 totals 14 residues. The chain's CDR3 is CSASGGGTNSPLHF. Here the CDR3 DNA reads TGCAGTGCTAGTGGCGGCGGTACCAATTCACCCCTCCACTTT.

The chain combines TRBV5-6 with TRBJ1-2; no definite D call. CDR3 size: 15 residues. The germline V and J ends were trimmed by 6 bases and 4 bases, with 19 bases remaining between them. The germline V gene has CDR1 SGHDT and CDR2 YYEEEE. This CDR3 reads CASTEVAGKSYGYTF. The DNA for the CDR3 is TGTGCCAGCACCGAGGTTGCGGGGAAGAGCTATGGCTACACCTTC.